This T cell receptor beta chain emerged from a study of early T cells in non-severe SARS-CoV-2 infection. In TCRdb, the 5' RACE reads were re-called with MiXCR into one record per CDR3 protein. The profile shows roughly 76,000 distinct CDR3 sequences, 9% to 15% of them singletons. Trimming removed 0 bases at V and 5 bases at J, with 6 bases between. The CDR3 totals 14 residues. Germline V gene data show CDR1 as SGDLS and CDR2 as YYNGEE. Sequenced material: whole blood. The chain has TRBV9 and TRBJ1-6; no definite D call. This TCR derives from an adult who was a healthcare worker with PCR-confirmed SARS-CoV-2 infection or an uninfected control (not recorded which). The CDR3 loop reads CASSVVSDNSPLHF. In nucleotides, the CDR3 is TGTGCCAGCAGCGTAGTATCAGATAATTCACCCCTCCACTTT.